The next 24 T cell receptor beta chains were all read from a single sample in a study of vaccination effects on CD4 cells after COVID-19. The data were produced by immunoSEQ multiplex PCR, yet TCRdb's version contains in-frame clones alone and is incomplete. The sample consists of 45,000 to 60,000 clones, about three quarters of them appearing once. The antigens these receptors bind are not known. At the end of 9 to 11 days of culture, CD4+ T cells were isolated. This specimen consisted of CD4+ T cells from PBMCs cultured without peptide, obtained before COVID-19 vaccination. The receptors originated from a human donor who received a COVID-19 vaccine.

This clone turned up a few times. The chain has TRBV5-1 and TRBJ1-2, with 9 bases identical to TRBD1. Germline CDR1 is SGHRS and CDR2 is YFSETQ. CDR3 length: 14 amino acids. The ends lost 4 bases at V and 1 base at J; junction bases unmatched: 2. CDR3 DNA sequence: TGCGCCAGCAGCGAGGGACAGGGTAACTATGGCTACACCTTC. Amino acids: CASSEGQGNYGYTF.

J is TRBJ2-7 and V is TRBV6-5, with D possibly TRBD2 on 5 matching bases. The CDR3 is 14 residues long. Trimming shortened V by 6 bases and J by 3 bases, and 15 bases separated the two germline ends. In germline, CDR1 is MNHEY, CDR2 SVGAGI. The DNA of the CDR3 is TGTGCCAGCAGGAGGGAGTTTGGCAGCTACGAGCAGTACGTC. This gives the protein CASRREFGSYEQYV.

The chain recombines TRBV29-1 with TRBJ2-3; 8 bases are a match to TRBD1. The CDR3 has 12 residues. Germline-derived CDR1 and CDR2 are SQVTM and ANQGSEA. The V gene end was trimmed by 5 bases and the J gene end by 6 bases; junction bases not matched to a gene: 4. CDR3 sequence: CSVTQGADTQYF. DNA for the CDR3: TGCAGCGTTACTCAGGGGGCTGATACGCAGTATTTT.

This clone was counted a few times. V and J are TRBV14 and TRBJ1-2, with D tentatively TRBD1 (5 bases). The V end was cut by 0 bases, the J end by 8 bases, with 13 bases between. Germline assignment: CDR1 SGHDN and CDR2 FVKESK. CDR3 size: 14 residues. The CDR3 nucleotides are TGTGCCAGCAGCCAAGACCGCAGGGACGGAGGCTACACCTTC. Translation: CASSQDRRDGGYTF.

This rearrangement joins TRBV27 to TRBJ1-5; D gene uncertain. The CDR3 sequence is 12 residues long. Per germline, CDR1 MNHEY and CDR2 SMNVEV (reference sequence). In DNA form, the CDR3 reads TGTCCCCGGGTTTTAAGCAATCAGCCCCAGCATTTT. Its translation is CPRVLSNQPQHF.

V is TRBV7-2 and J is TRBJ2-5, with TRBD2 as a possible D gene (5 bases). Germline-derived CDR1 and CDR2 are SGHTA and FQGNSA. The ends were cut back, 5 bases at V and 1 base at J, with 14 bases in the middle. The CDR3 has 15 residues. CDR3 DNA: TGTGCCAGCAGCCTTGAACGGGGATTCCAAGAGACCCAGTACTTC. Encoded protein: CASSLERGFQETQYF.

J is TRBJ2-4 and V is TRBV29-1; D may be TRBD1 (6 bases). V lost 4 bases, J lost 0 bases, and 13 bases lay in between. CDR3 length: 15 amino acids. The germline gives CDR1 SQVTM, CDR2 ANQGSEA. The CDR3 spells CSVVDRILAKNIQYF. The DNA of the CDR3 is TGCAGCGTTGTAGACAGGATACTAGCCAAAAACATTCAGTACTTC.

The chain couples TRBV3-1 (or the pseudogene TRBV3-2) to TRBJ1-6; D call uncertain. The CDR3 has 14 amino acids. The V gene's germline CDR1 is LGHDT and CDR2 YNNKEL (reference sequence). Trimming removed 1 base at V and 9 bases at J, with 10 bases between. The CDR3 loop is CASSQGVKVSPLHF. CDR3 bases: TGTGCCAGCAGCCAAGGGGTGAAGGTTTCACCCCTCCACTTT.

The rearrangement links TRBV21-1 to TRBJ1-1. TRBV21-1 is a known pseudogene. The CDR3 has 14 amino acids. CDR3 nucleotides: TGTGCCAGCCCCCTAGTGGGGAAGGACACTGAAGCTTTCTTT. Translation: CASPLVGKDTEAFF.

V gene TRBV19 combines with J gene TRBJ2-2; no clear D. This CDR3 region has 14 residues. Per germline, CDR1 LNHDA and CDR2 SQIVND (reference sequence). The V gene lost 6 bases and the J gene lost 6 bases, with 14 bases spanning the gap. The CDR3 nucleotides read TGTGCCAGTAGCGGGTATATTGGGGCCGGGGAGCTGTTTTTT. This translates into CASSGYIGAGELFF. The full variable domain, with the rest looked up from reference TRBV19 and TRBJ2-2, is DGGITQSPKYLFRKEGQNVTLSCEQNLNHDAMYWYRQDPGQGLRLIYYSQIVNDFQKGDIAEGYSVSREKKESFPLTVTSAQKNPTAFYLCASSGYIGAGELFFGEGSRLTVL.

The chain recombines TRBV6-2 or TRBV6-3 with TRBJ1-4; D remains unclear. CDR1 and CDR2 (germline): MNHEY, SVGEGT. Trimming removed 0 bases from V and 4 bases from J, with 9 bases in between. The CDR3 loop spans 15 amino acids. The CDR3 DNA follows: TGTGCCAGCAGTTACTCGAACAGAGTTAATGAAAAACTGTTTTTT. Translation gives CASSYSNRVNEKLFF.

The chain is built from TRBV2 and TRBJ2-7; D ambiguous. Trimming left V 2 bases short and J 9 bases short, with 14 bases between. Germline lookup yields CDR1 SNHLY and CDR2 FYNNEI. This CDR3 region has 13 residues. The CDR3 sequence is CASSESRSEVQYV. For the CDR3, the DNA is TGTGCCAGCAGTGAATCCAGGTCTGAAGTGCAGTACGTC.

To note about this clone: In this CDR3 the conserved last residue, phenylalanine or tryptophan, is missing, so a read error is likely. The DNA is left out, because the CDR3 cannot be placed on it with certainty; the CDR3 is given as TCRdb lists it. The chain uses TRBV5-8 and TRBJ1-1. Germline lookup yields CDR1 SGHTS and CDR2 YDEGEE. A total of 12 residues make up the CDR3, ends included. The CDR3 is CASSFGVGGDFR.

The J gene is TRBJ1-3, the V gene TRBV7-2, with D perhaps TRBD1 (6 bases). Germline V gene sequence: CDR1 SGHTA, CDR2 FQGNSA. Trimming left V 1 base short and J 4 bases short, with 11 bases between. This CDR3 has 15 residues. The CDR3 DNA follows: TGTGCCAGCAGCTTAGGGCCAGGGGTAGGAAACACCATATATTTT. Translation: CASSLGPGVGNTIYF.

The genes are TRBV9 and TRBJ1-1; 7 bases are shared with TRBD1. Germline V lookup: CDR1 SGDLS, CDR2 YYNGEE. The CDR3 spans 18 residues. V was pared by 3 bases and J by 1 base, with 15 bases of the junction left unmatched. The DNA for the CDR3 is TGTGCCAGCAGCGCAAGTAGGGGGCGGGGGCTAGGGAACACTGAAGCTTTCTTT. The encoded protein is CASSASRGRGLGNTEAFF.

This chain connects TRBV5-1 to TRBJ1-2; 8 bases match TRBD1. In germline, CDR1 is SGHRS, CDR2 YFSETQ. This CDR3 spans 14 amino acids. Trimming at V came to 4 bases and at J to 8 bases, leaving 10 bases not matched to a gene. CDR3: CASSPGQGGWGYTF. As DNA, the CDR3 is TGCGCCAGCAGCCCTGGACAGGGAGGCTGGGGCTACACCTTC.

The rearrangement links TRBV6-6 to TRBJ2-1; tentatively, D is TRBD1 (6 bases). Germline lookup yields CDR1 MNHNY and CDR2 SVGAGI (reference sequence). This CDR3 contains 16 residues. V lost 5 bases, J lost 5 bases, and 19 bases lay in between. CDR3 coding DNA: TGTGCCAGCAGTCGATCGGCAGGGGTTACAAACAATGAGCAGTTCTTC. Protein sequence: CASSRSAGVTNNEQFF.

The genes are TRBV10-3 and TRBJ2-1, with no clear D. This CDR3 has 13 amino acids. From germline, CDR1 is ENHRY and CDR2 SYGVKD. Trimming stripped 3 bases from V and 8 bases from J, with 11 bases between. Here the CDR3 reads CAISDGVWDEQFF. Here the CDR3 DNA reads TGTGCCATCAGTGATGGGGTCTGGGATGAGCAGTTCTTC.

The rearrangement links TRBV2 to TRBJ1-1, with 11 nucleotides matching TRBD1. From germline, CDR1 is SNHLY and CDR2 FYNNEI. V trimming: 8 bases; J trimming: 6 bases; junction bases outside the gene matches: 8. The CDR3 length is 14 residues. The CDR3 is CASRDRGFGAEAFF. The CDR3 DNA follows: TGTGCCAGCCGGGACAGGGGGTTTGGGGCTGAAGCTTTCTTT.

The sample holds one count of this clone. This chain connects TRBV7-2 to TRBJ1-3; D not certain. This CDR3 is 16 amino acids long. The V end was cut by 5 bases, the J end by 0 bases, with 14 bases between. Per germline, CDR1 SGHTA and CDR2 FQGNSA. CDR3 nucleotides: TGTGCCAGCAGCCCACGGACGGCAATCTCTGGAAACACCATATATTTT. It codes for CASSPRTAISGNTIYF.

The chain uses TRBV6-1 and TRBJ1-2; TRBD1 is a possible D gene (5 bases). This CDR3 comprises 15 residues. In germline, CDR1 is MNHNS, CDR2 SASEGT. Trimming took 2 bases from V and 7 from J, leaving 17 bases between them. CDR3 amino acids: CASSENRAGPGGYTF. CDR3 DNA sequence: TGTGCCAGCAGTGAAAATAGGGCAGGGCCAGGTGGCTACACCTTC.

The chain combines TRBV6-5 with TRBJ2-1, with D possibly TRBD2 on 5 matching bases. Germline CDR1 MNHEY, CDR2 SVGAGI. CDR3 length equals 15 residues. V was cut by 2 bases and J by 10 bases, with 18 bases left in between. The CDR3 DNA follows: TGTGCCAGCAGTTACGCGCCTAGCCTTAAGACGGAGCAGTTCTTC. As protein: CASSYAPSLKTEQFF.

This clone was picked up one time. The chain uses TRBV5-1 and TRBJ2-5; D gene uncertain. Germline V CDR1 and CDR2: SGHRS, YFSETQ. Trimming removed 4 bases from V and 2 bases from J, with 18 bases in between. The CDR3 is made up of 16 amino acids. CDR3: CASSPLSLGGQETQYF. The CDR3 DNA sequence: TGCGCCAGCAGCCCCTTATCCCTTGGCGGACAAGAGACCCAGTACTTC.

The CDR3, as DNA: TGCGCCAGCAGCCATCCCGGGGAGGCCGGGGAGCTGTTTTTT. This sequence encodes CASSHPGEAGELFF. The rearrangement links TRBV5-1 to TRBJ2-2; TRBD2 is a possible D gene (6 bases). The length of the CDR3 is 14 residues. The V gene lost 4 bases and the J gene lost 6 bases, with 13 bases spanning the gap. Per germline, CDR1 SGHRS and CDR2 YFSETQ.